Following are 31 T cell receptor beta chains from one sample sequenced in a study of cytomegalovirus exposure and HLA in healthy donors. The PCR ran on 60 Vbeta and 13 Jbeta primers. TCRdb's copy holds only in-frame clones and misses some; the assay was immunoSEQ multiplex PCR. This sample has about 130,000 clones, with roughly three quarters found just once. The sequenced material came from PBMCs. These receptors originate from a man aged 30 to 39 in good health and CMV-seronegative.

The chain employs TRBV9 and TRBJ1-1; D remains unclear. V lost 0 bases, J lost 5 bases, and 8 bases lay in between. This CDR3 is 13 amino acids long. In germline, CDR1 is SGDLS, CDR2 YYNGEE. CDR3 coding DNA: TGTGCCAGCAGCGTAGACGCGAGGACTGAAGCTTTCTTT. It specifies CASSVDARTEAFF.

V is TRBV6-5 and J is TRBJ2-1, with a tentative D call TRBD1 (6 bases). Trimming pared 0 bases from V and 5 bases from J, leaving 11 bases between. The germline V gene has CDR1 MNHEY and CDR2 SVGAGI. This CDR3 has 15 amino acids. The CDR3 sequence is CASSYSAQGNNEQFF. Here the CDR3 DNA reads TGTGCCAGCAGTTACTCGGCACAGGGCAACAATGAGCAGTTCTTC.

This chain's CDR3 is CASSGPGTALGELFF. For the CDR3, the DNA is TGTGCCAGCAGCGGCCCAGGGACAGCCCTCGGGGAGCTGTTTTTT. The chain employs TRBV9 and TRBJ2-2; 7 bases align to TRBD1. Germline V CDR1 and CDR2: SGDLS, YYNGEE. The CDR3 consists of 15 residues. J was trimmed by 7 bases and V by 3 bases; bases with no gene match: 9.

The V and J genes are TRBV7-8 and TRBJ1-1; D remains unclear. The CDR3 length is 14 residues. The germline gives CDR1 SGHVS, CDR2 FQNEAQ. The ends were cut back, 1 base at V and 1 base at J, with 7 bases in the middle. CDR3 region: CASSLDEWNTEAFF. The CDR3 nucleotides are TGTGCCAGCAGCTTAGACGAGTGGAACACTGAAGCTTTCTTT.

This clone was detected only a few times. The chain employs TRBV4-1 and TRBJ2-7, with D hard to call. Trimming took 4 bases from V and 1 from J, leaving 11 bases between them. In germline, CDR1 is MGHRA, CDR2 YSYEKL. The CDR3 consists of 14 residues. CDR3 amino acids: CASSLTGSSYEQYF. CDR3 DNA sequence: TGCGCCAGCAGCCTGACTGGATCTTCCTACGAGCAGTACTTC.

Here the CDR3 DNA reads TGTGCCAGCTCACGAACAGACAGGGTTGGATCGAACACTGAAGCTTTCTTT. Translating it yields CASSRTDRVGSNTEAFF. V usage is TRBV18 and J usage is TRBJ1-1, with TRBD1 matching 7 bases. This CDR3 has 17 amino acids. After removal of 4 bases from V and 1 base from J, the junction contained 12 bases not matched to a gene. Germline values: CDR1 KGHSH, CDR2 LQKENI.

This sequence joins TRBV19 and TRBJ2-2; 8 bases agree with TRBD1. Trimming took 5 bases from V and 0 from J; bases not matched to a gene: 8. Germline-derived CDR1 and CDR2 are LNHDA and SQIVND (reference sequence). The CDR3 covers 17 residues. The CDR3 DNA reads as TGTGCCAGTAGTGCCGGGACAGGCCTAACGAACACCGGGGAGCTGTTTTTT. Its protein is CASSAGTGLTNTGELFF. Looking up the rest from reference TRBV19 and TRBJ2-2 gives the full variable domain: DGGITQSPKYLFRKEGQNVTLSCEQNLNHDAMYWYRQDPGQGLRLIYYSQIVNDFQKGDIAEGYSVSREKKESFPLTVTSAQKNPTAFYLCASSAGTGLTNTGELFFGEGSRLTVL.

The V gene is TRBV7-6, the J gene TRBJ2-5, with TRBD2 matching over 7 bases. Germline-derived CDR1 and CDR2 are SGHVS and FNYEAQ. J was trimmed by 7 bases and V by 0 bases; bases with no gene match: 8. This CDR3 contains 15 residues. In DNA form, the CDR3 reads TGTGCCAGCAGCTTAGCCCGGGACCCGGGAGGGACCCAGTACTTC. Amino acids: CASSLARDPGGTQYF.

The chain couples TRBV5-1 to TRBJ2-5, with TRBD1 matching over 10 bases. Germline assignment: CDR1 SGHRS and CDR2 YFSETQ. The junction had 3 bases not matched to a gene; V was cut back by 3 bases and J by 4 bases. The CDR3 has 14 amino acids. Here the CDR3 DNA reads TGCGCCAGCAGCTCGGGGGACAGGGGAGAGACCCAGTACTTC. It specifies CASSSGDRGETQYF.

The rearrangement uses TRBV7-2 and TRBJ1-2; tentative D call: TRBD1 (6 bases). CDR1 and CDR2 from the germline V gene are SGHTA and FQGNSA. The CDR3 extends over 15 amino acids. V was trimmed by 0 bases and J by 4 bases, leaving 12 bases between them. CDR3 loop: CASSLAVDRSYGYTF. CDR3 bases: TGTGCCAGCAGCTTAGCGGTCGACAGGAGCTATGGCTACACCTTC.

The chain recombines TRBV2 with TRBJ2-4, with TRBD2 matching 8 bases. Trimming at V came to 7 bases and at J to 14 bases, leaving 7 bases not matched to a gene. Germline V gene lookup returns CDR1 SNHLY and CDR2 FYNNEI. The CDR3 covers 11 residues. The CDR3 nucleotides are TGTGCCAGCACCGGACTAGCAACTAAGTACTTC. Amino acids: CASTGLATKYF.

This sequence joins TRBV15 and TRBJ2-7; D uncertain. The CDR3 contains 15 residues. Germline V CDR1 and CDR2: LNHNV, YYDKDF (reference sequence). V shed 5 bases and J shed 2 bases, with 16 bases lying between them. CDR3 residues: CATSAGSLHPYEQYF. In nucleotides, the CDR3 is TGTGCCACCAGCGCCGGGTCTCTTCACCCCTACGAGCAGTACTTC.

The chain is built from TRBV7-9 and TRBJ2-7, with D possibly matching TRBD1 (5 bases). The CDR3 is 14 amino acids. Germline CDR1 is SEHNR and CDR2 is FQNEAQ (reference sequence). V was pared by 7 bases and J by 3 bases, with 16 bases between. The CDR3 loop is CASTHWARDYEQYF. DNA for the CDR3: TGTGCCAGCACCCACTGGGCCAGGGACTACGAGCAGTACTTC.

The chain's CDR3 is CASSLGLHSTDTQYF. The CDR3 coding sequence is TGTGCCAGCAGCCTGGGACTCCATAGCACAGATACGCAGTATTTT. The chain carries TRBV7-3 and TRBJ2-3; the D gene is possibly TRBD2 (6 bases). The CDR3 has 15 residues. Germline-derived CDR1 and CDR2 are SGHTA and FQGTGA. The V end lost 5 bases, the J end lost 0 bases, and 12 bases lay between the germline ends.

The chain's CDR3 is CASRPGFGGEKLFF. In DNA, the CDR3 is TGTGCCAGCAGACCCGGTTTTGGGGGCGAAAAACTGTTTTTT. The chain employs TRBV6-5 and TRBJ1-4, with D perhaps TRBD1 (6 bases). Looked up from germline, CDR1 is MNHEY and CDR2 is SVGAGI. This CDR3 has 14 amino acids. V gave up 6 bases and J gave up 8 bases, with 16 bases separating them.

This clone showed up just once. This rearrangement joins TRBV4-1 to TRBJ1-5; D not resolved. Trimming stripped 4 bases from V and 0 bases from J, with 10 bases between. Germline lookup yields CDR1 MGHRA and CDR2 YSYEKL. The CDR3 covers 15 residues. Here the CDR3 reads CASSPHRDSNQPQHF. The DNA of the CDR3 is TGCGCCAGCAGCCCGCATCGGGATAGCAATCAGCCCCAGCATTTT.

The J gene is TRBJ1-1, the V gene TRBV7-2; 9 positions agree with TRBD1. With 5 bases clipped from V and 5 bases from J, the junction kept 6 bases outside the gene matches. CDR1 and CDR2 (germline): SGHTA, FQGNSA. The CDR3 is 14 amino acids. CDR3: CASSPGQGWTEAFF. DNA for the CDR3: TGTGCCAGCAGCCCAGGACAGGGGTGGACTGAAGCTTTCTTT.

This chain joins TRBV27 and TRBJ2-1, with 10 bases fitting TRBD1. Trimming took 2 bases from V and 8 from J; bases not matched to a gene: 6. Per germline, CDR1 MNHEY and CDR2 SMNVEV (reference sequence). The CDR3 length is 15 residues. In nucleotides, the CDR3 is TGTGCCAGCAGTTTAGACGACAGGGGGCGGGATGAGCAGTTCTTC. It encodes CASSLDDRGRDEQFF.

The chain is built from TRBV28 and TRBJ1-5; no definite D call. Trimming took off 6 bases at V and 2 bases at J, with 8 bases between the two ends. The CDR3 consists of 13 residues. Germline V CDR1 and CDR2: MDHEN, SYDVKM. This CDR3 is CASRGSGNQPQHF. The CDR3 region has the DNA TGTGCCAGCAGGGGCTCAGGCAATCAGCCCCAGCATTTT.

This chain connects TRBV27 to TRBJ2-7; TRBD2 might be the D (5 bases). CDR3 length: 18 amino acids. V lost 5 bases and J 2 bases, leaving 25 bases between the germline ends. CDR1 is MNHEY, CDR2 SMNVEV, per germline (reference sequence). Written as DNA, the CDR3 is TGTGCCAGCAGTCATAGACTCGGTGGGAGACCCTATCCCTACGAGCAGTACTTC. As protein: CASSHRLGGRPYPYEQYF.

V and J are TRBV5-4 and TRBJ1-1; no definite D call. The germline V gene has CDR1 SGHNT and CDR2 YYREEE (reference sequence). The length of the CDR3 is 14 residues. Trimming removed 3 bases from V and 5 bases from J, with 14 bases in between. The CDR3 here is CASSSRGPSTEAFF. In DNA form, the CDR3 reads TGTGCCAGCAGCTCCCGTGGCCCCAGTACTGAAGCTTTCTTT.

CDR3 sequence reads: CASSVELDNEQFF. In DNA, the CDR3 is TGTGCCAGCAGCGTAGAGCTAGACAATGAGCAGTTCTTC. The gene calls are TRBV9 and TRBJ2-1; D is uncertain. The CDR3 is 13 amino acids. Germline CDR1 and CDR2: SGDLS and YYNGEE. V was cut by 0 bases and J by 5 bases, with 6 bases left in between.

Written as DNA, the CDR3 is TGCGCCAGCAGCCAGCCAGCGAAATCCACAGATACGCAGTATTTT. Its translation is CASSQPAKSTDTQYF. This rearrangement joins TRBV4-1 to TRBJ2-3; D gene ambiguous. The CDR3 runs 15 residues. The germline V and J ends were trimmed by 3 bases and 2 bases, with 12 bases remaining between them. CDR1 MGHRA and CDR2 YSYEKL come from the germline V gene.

This rearrangement joins TRBV5-1 to TRBJ2-5; D remains ambiguous. The ends were cut back, 5 bases at V and 1 base at J, with 12 bases in the middle. The CDR3 is made up of 14 amino acids. The germline V gene has CDR1 SGHRS and CDR2 YFSETQ. DNA of the CDR3: TGCGCCAGCAGGTCCGCTGCCGGCCAAGAGACCCAGTACTTC. Its protein product is CASRSAAGQETQYF.

Here the CDR3 DNA reads TGTGCCAGCACCCGGGGGGCAGAGCAGTTCTTC. Encoded protein: CASTRGAEQFF. The gene calls are TRBV11-2 and TRBJ2-1, with a tentative D call TRBD2 (7 bases). The CDR3 sequence is 11 residues long. Between the trimmed V and J ends, which lost 7 bases and 10 bases, there was a span of 11 bases. CDR1 and CDR2 (germline): SGHAT, FQNNGV.

The chain recombines TRBV18 with TRBJ2-3; the D is unclear. V was trimmed by 0 bases and J by 0 bases, leaving 7 bases between them. The CDR3 extends over 15 amino acids. The germline gives CDR1 KGHSH, CDR2 LQKENI. The CDR3 sequence: CASSPPSLSTDTQYF. The CDR3 region has the DNA TGTGCCAGCTCACCACCGTCACTTAGCACAGATACGCAGTATTTT.

The chain uses TRBV7-2 and TRBJ1-5; a weak D match, TRBD1 (5 bases). V was cut by 2 bases and J by 2 bases, with 10 bases left in between. CDR1 and CDR2 (germline): SGHTA, FQGNSA. This CDR3 is built from 15 residues. The CDR3 region is CASSLWGRGNQPQHF. CDR3 nucleotides: TGTGCCAGCAGCTTATGGGGGAGGGGCAATCAGCCCCAGCATTTT. Variable domain in full (rest from reference TRBV7-2 and TRBJ1-5): GAGVSQSPSNKVTEKGKDVELRCDPISGHTALYWYRQSLGQGLEFLIYFQGNSAPDKSGLPSDRFSAERTGGSVSTLTIQRTQQEDSAVYLCASSLWGRGNQPQHFGDGTRLSIL.

The V and J genes are TRBV7-9 and TRBJ2-5; 11 nucleotides agree with TRBD1. The ends lost 5 bases at V and 2 bases at J; junction bases unmatched: 7. The CDR3 sequence is 16 residues long. CDR1 SEHNR and CDR2 FQNEAQ come from the germline V gene (reference sequence). DNA of the CDR3: TGTGCCAGCAGCATCCGGGACAGGGGGGATCAAGAGACCCAGTACTTC. It encodes CASSIRDRGDQETQYF.

This clone was counted a few times. The chain employs TRBV5-1 and TRBJ2-6, with D possibly being TRBD1 (6 bases). V was clipped by 4 bases and J by 0 bases, with 17 bases between them. Germline V gene data show CDR1 as SGHRS and CDR2 as YFSETQ. CDR3 length: 18 residues. CDR3 DNA sequence: TGCGCCAGCAGCCCGGCAGGGGCCCCTAGCTCTGGGGCCAACGTCCTGACTTTC. Translating gives CASSPAGAPSSGANVLTF.

The chain joins TRBV2 to TRBJ2-2; a possible D gene is TRBD1 (7 bases). V lost 7 bases to trimming and J lost 4 bases, with 16 bases between them. This CDR3 is 15 amino acids long. CDR1 SNHLY and CDR2 FYNNEI come from the germline V gene. This CDR3 reads CASMVAGGPTGELFF. The CDR3 DNA reads TGTGCCAGCATGGTGGCAGGGGGGCCCACCGGGGAGCTGTTTTTT.

V is TRBV6-4 and J is TRBJ2-7; perhaps TRBD1 as D (5 bases). The CDR3 totals 15 residues. V lost 2 bases, J lost 1 base, and 12 bases lay in between. CDR1 and CDR2 (germline): MRHNA, SNTAGT. The CDR3 reads CASSDGAAVSYEQYF. For the CDR3, the DNA is TGTGCCAGCAGTGACGGGGCTGCCGTTTCCTACGAGCAGTACTTC.